This passage covers 15 T cell receptor beta chains from one sample sequenced in a study of blood T cell repertoires in COVID-19. Assay: immunoSEQ multiplex PCR; the TCRdb copy retains only in-frame clones and omits some. The sample carries 100,000 to 150,000 clones, around 88% recorded once. The sample taken for sequencing was peripheral blood. Receptors were obtained from a man aged 45-65 years with active or convalescent COVID-19.

The chain links TRBV5-1 to TRBJ2-7; D not resolved. The germline V and J ends were trimmed by 4 bases and 2 bases, with 13 bases remaining between them. Germline CDR1 is SGHRS and CDR2 is YFSETQ. The CDR3 spans 14 residues. CDR3 residues: CASSLRVIPYEQYF. In DNA, the CDR3 is TGCGCCAGCAGCCTCCGGGTCATCCCCTACGAGCAGTACTTC.

This chain uses TRBV28 with TRBJ2-7, with TRBD1 identical over 7 bases. Germline V CDR1 and CDR2: MDHEN, SYDVKM. This CDR3 spans 14 amino acids. V lost 6 bases and J lost 2; bases outside the gene matches: 7. The CDR3 loop is CASSGQARTYEQYF. The CDR3 DNA sequence: TGTGCCAGCAGCGGACAGGCCCGAACCTACGAGCAGTACTTC.

The V and J genes are TRBV3-1 (or the pseudogene TRBV3-2) and TRBJ2-3; D uncertain. Germline lookup yields CDR1 LGHDT and CDR2 YNNKEL (reference sequence). V lost 3 bases to trimming and J lost 2 bases, with 3 bases between them. The CDR3 runs to 12 residues. In nucleotides, the CDR3 is TGTGCCAGCAGCCACTACACAGATACGCAGTATTTT. Translation: CASSHYTDTQYF.

This clone has more than one count but fewer than ten. The rearrangement joins TRBV2 to TRBJ1-2, with 9 positions matching TRBD1. The CDR3 runs to 15 residues. The germline gives CDR1 SNHLY, CDR2 FYNNEI. The V and J ends lost 3 bases and 7 bases, in that order; junction bases with no gene match: 9. CDR3 in amino acids: CASSDRQGVVGGYTF. The CDR3 DNA reads as TGTGCCAGCAGTGACAGACAGGGGGTAGTCGGTGGCTACACCTTC.

A word on this clone: Germline is not matched at one junction end, which may reflect a read error. The V and J genes are TRBV19 and TRBJ2-2; a possible D gene is TRBD2 (5 bases). This CDR3 has 16 amino acids. The germline gives CDR1 LNHDA, CDR2 SQIVND (reference sequence). For the CDR3, the DNA is TGTGTCAGTAGTATAGGAGGCACCGCGAACACCGGGGAGCTGTTTTTT. Its protein product is CVSSIGGTANTGELFF. The full variable domain, rest sourced from reference TRBV19 and TRBJ2-2, is DGGITQSPKYLFRKEGQNVTLSCEQNLNHDAMYWYRQDPGQGLRLIYYSQIVNDFQKGDIAEGYSVSREKKESFPLTVTSAQKNPTAFYLCVSSIGGTANTGELFFGEGSRLTVL.

The chain is built from TRBV18 and TRBJ1-1; D is ambiguous. The CDR3 totals 15 residues. With 4 bases removed from V and 0 bases from J, the gap between germline ends came to 12 bases. Germline values: CDR1 KGHSH, CDR2 LQKENI. DNA of the CDR3: TGTGCCAGCTCACTAAATGGAGATTTGAACACTGAAGCTTTCTTT. The encoded protein is CASSLNGDLNTEAFF.

The V and J genes are TRBV29-1 and TRBJ1-1, with 7 bases identical to TRBD1. Unmatched junction bases numbered 8, after V lost 7 bases and J lost 0 bases. The CDR3 is 14 amino acids. Germline CDR1 is SQVTM and CDR2 is ANQGSEA. This CDR3 reads CSGATGSMNTEAFF. DNA for the CDR3: TGCAGCGGGGCGACAGGGTCTATGAACACTGAAGCTTTCTTT.

This clone was counted only a few times. V is TRBV30 and J is TRBJ2-7, with 7 bases fitting TRBD1. The V and J ends lost 6 bases and 4 bases, in that order; junction bases with no gene match: 6. CDR3 length: 12 amino acids. Germline V gene data show CDR1 as GTSNPN and CDR2 as SVGIG (reference sequence). The CDR3, as DNA: TGTGCCTGCACAGGGGTCGGGTACGAGCAGTACTTC. Protein sequence: CACTGVGYEQYF.

This rearrangement joins TRBV6-5 to TRBJ2-1, with a weak D call TRBD1 (5 bases). Germline CDR1 is MNHEY and CDR2 is SVGAGI. The V and J ends lost 7 bases and 9 bases respectively, with 16 bases between them. This CDR3 region has 13 residues. CDR3 sequence: CASKRGWTSEQFF. The CDR3 coding sequence is TGTGCCAGCAAAAGGGGTTGGACAAGTGAGCAGTTCTTC.

This chain uses TRBV5-1 with TRBJ1-1; 9 bases agree with TRBD1. The CDR3 is 14 amino acids. Germline CDR1 is SGHRS and CDR2 is YFSETQ. The V gene end was trimmed by 0 bases and the J gene end by 6 bases; junction bases not matched to a gene: 3. The CDR3: CASSLEGTGSEAFF. CDR3 DNA: TGCGCCAGCAGCTTGGAAGGGACAGGGTCTGAAGCTTTCTTT.

The chain is built from TRBV24-1 and TRBJ2-7; 8 positions match TRBD1. J was trimmed by 4 bases and V by 3 bases; bases with no gene match: 19. The germline gives CDR1 KGHDR, CDR2 SFDVKD. The CDR3 consists of 19 residues. DNA of the CDR3: TGTGCCACCAGTGATGGTAACCCATACGAACAGGGGGAAGTGTACGAGCAGTACTTC. This encodes CATSDGNPYEQGEVYEQYF.

The chain employs TRBV7-2 and TRBJ1-2; a weak D match, TRBD1 (5 bases). Germline V gives CDR1 SGHTA, CDR2 FQGNSA. Deletions cut 5 bases from V and 6 bases from J, with 19 bases between. CDR3 length: 15 amino acids. The CDR3 sequence: CASSRGRDRLDGYTF. The CDR3 nucleotides read TGTGCCAGCAGCAGAGGGAGGGACCGGCTTGATGGCTACACCTTC. Full variable domain (missing parts from reference TRBV7-2 and TRBJ1-2): GAGVSQSPSNKVTEKGKDVELRCDPISGHTALYWYRQSLGQGLEFLIYFQGNSAPDKSGLPSDRFSAERTGGSVSTLTIQRTQQEDSAVYLCASSRGRDRLDGYTFGSGTRLTVV.

V usage is TRBV5-4 and J usage is TRBJ1-2; D possibly corresponds to TRBD1 (6 bases). With 0 bases removed from V and 6 bases from J, the gap between germline ends came to 18 bases. There are 16 residues in the CDR3. Germline lookup yields CDR1 SGHNT and CDR2 YYREEE (reference sequence). The CDR3 protein is CASSLGGGATFNGYTF. The CDR3 DNA follows: TGTGCCAGCAGCTTGGGTGGGGGGGCAACTTTCAATGGCTACACCTTC.

CDR3 nucleotides: TGCGCCAGCAGCCCGGGAGCAGGAGCGAACACTGAAGCTTTCTTT. It translates to CASSPGAGANTEAFF. The chain has TRBV5-1 and TRBJ1-1; the D is unclear. The CDR3 loop spans 15 amino acids. Germline V CDR1 and CDR2: SGHRS, YFSETQ. V lost 4 bases and J lost 1, with 14 bases in between.

The chain employs TRBV5-1 and TRBJ2-5, with 13 positions matching TRBD2. The CDR3 contains 16 residues. Per germline, CDR1 SGHRS and CDR2 YFSETQ. Unmatched junction bases numbered 7, after V lost 4 bases and J lost 4 bases. CDR3 DNA: TGCGCCAGCAGCACGGGACTAGCGGGGAGCAGAGAGACCCAGTACTTC. This sequence encodes CASSTGLAGSRETQYF.